This T cell receptor (beta chain) stems from a study of blood T cell repertoires in COVID-19. Across the study: The United States, Italy and Spain provided the acute and convalescent COVID-19 samples.

How the authors handled the data: Estimates of nucleated cell counts were drawn from the amplification of reference gene primers. The method was immunoSEQ multiplex PCR; TCRdb's version includes in-frame clones alone and lacks a portion of them. V, J and clone size reflect that table, while D and trimming were determined from the DNA. The data contain roughly 68,000 clones, almost 85% of them singletons. The V end lost 4 bases, the J end lost 5 bases, and 19 bases lay between the germline ends. Per germline, CDR1 SGHRS and CDR2 YFSETQ. This CDR3 is 16 amino acids long. This chain uses TRBV5-1 with TRBJ2-1, with D maybe TRBD2 (6 bases). The sequence derives from a man between 45 and 60 years old with active COVID-19. Material for sequencing was peripheral blood. Here the CDR3 DNA reads TGCGCCAGCAGCCCCGGCAGAGGGGTAGCGGACAATGAGCAGTTCTTC. This gives the protein CASSPGRGVADNEQFF.